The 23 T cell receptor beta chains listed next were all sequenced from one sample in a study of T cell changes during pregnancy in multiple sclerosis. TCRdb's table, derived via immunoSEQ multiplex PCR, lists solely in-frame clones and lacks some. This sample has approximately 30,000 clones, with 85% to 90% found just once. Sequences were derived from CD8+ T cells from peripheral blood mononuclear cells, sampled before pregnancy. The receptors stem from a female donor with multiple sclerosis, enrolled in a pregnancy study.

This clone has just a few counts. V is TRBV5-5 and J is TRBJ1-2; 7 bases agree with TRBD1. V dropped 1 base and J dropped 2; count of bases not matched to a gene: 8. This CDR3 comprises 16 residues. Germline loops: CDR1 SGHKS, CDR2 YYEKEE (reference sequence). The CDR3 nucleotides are TGTGCCAGCAGCTTGTGGAGGACAGGTCCCAACTATGGCTACACCTTC. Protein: CASSLWRTGPNYGYTF.

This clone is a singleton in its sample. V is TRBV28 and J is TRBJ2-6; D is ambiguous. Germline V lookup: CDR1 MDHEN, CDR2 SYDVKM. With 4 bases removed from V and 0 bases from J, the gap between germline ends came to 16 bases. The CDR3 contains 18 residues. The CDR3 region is CASSSPKLTVSGANVLTF. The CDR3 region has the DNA TGTGCCAGCAGTTCCCCCAAATTAACAGTCTCTGGGGCCAACGTCCTGACTTTC. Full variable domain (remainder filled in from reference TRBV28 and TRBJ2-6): DVKVTQSSRYLVKRTGEKVFLECVQDMDHENMFWYRQDPGLGLRLIYFSYDVKMKEKGDIPEGYSVSREKKERFSLILESASTNQTSMYLCASSSPKLTVSGANVLTFGAGSRLTVL.

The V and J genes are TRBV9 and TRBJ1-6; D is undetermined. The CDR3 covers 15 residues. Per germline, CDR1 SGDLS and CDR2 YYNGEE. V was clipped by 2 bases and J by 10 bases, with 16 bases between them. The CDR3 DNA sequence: TGTGCCAGCAGCGTCCGAGGGCATATGGGGTCACCCCTCCACTTT. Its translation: CASSVRGHMGSPLHF.

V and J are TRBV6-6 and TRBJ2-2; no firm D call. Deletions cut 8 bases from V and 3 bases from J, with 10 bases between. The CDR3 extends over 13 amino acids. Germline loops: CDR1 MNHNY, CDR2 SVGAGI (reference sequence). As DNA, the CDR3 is TGTGCCAGCTGGGCTACGGACACCGGGGAGCTGTTTTTT. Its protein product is CASWATDTGELFF.

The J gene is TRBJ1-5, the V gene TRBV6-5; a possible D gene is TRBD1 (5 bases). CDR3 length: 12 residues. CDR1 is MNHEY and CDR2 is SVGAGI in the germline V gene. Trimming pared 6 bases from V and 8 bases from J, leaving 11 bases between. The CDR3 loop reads CASRNLGEPQHF. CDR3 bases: TGTGCCAGCAGGAACTTAGGGGAGCCCCAGCATTTT.

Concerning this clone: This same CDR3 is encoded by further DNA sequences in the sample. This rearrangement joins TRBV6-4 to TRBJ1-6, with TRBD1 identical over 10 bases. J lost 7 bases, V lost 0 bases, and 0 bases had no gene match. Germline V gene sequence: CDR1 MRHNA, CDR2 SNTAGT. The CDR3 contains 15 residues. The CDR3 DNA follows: TGTGCCAGCAGTGACTCGACAGGGGGCAATTCACCCCTCCACTTT. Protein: CASSDSTGGNSPLHF.

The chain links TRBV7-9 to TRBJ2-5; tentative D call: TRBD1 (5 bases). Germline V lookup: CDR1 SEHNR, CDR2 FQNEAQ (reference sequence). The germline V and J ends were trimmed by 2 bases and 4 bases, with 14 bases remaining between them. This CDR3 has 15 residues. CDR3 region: CASSLLERGSETQYF. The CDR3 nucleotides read TGTGCCAGCAGCTTATTAGAAAGGGGTTCAGAGACCCAGTACTTC.

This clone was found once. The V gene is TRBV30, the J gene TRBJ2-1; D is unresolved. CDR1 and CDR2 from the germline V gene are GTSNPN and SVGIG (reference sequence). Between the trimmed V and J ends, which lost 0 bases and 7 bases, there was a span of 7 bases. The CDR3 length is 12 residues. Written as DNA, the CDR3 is TGTGCCTGGAGTGTGTTTCGGAATGAGCAGTTCTTC. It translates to CAWSVFRNEQFF.

This CDR3 reads CASSAGGQGAYGYTF. The CDR3 region has the DNA TGTGCCAGCAGCGCCGGCGGCCAGGGGGCCTATGGCTACACCTTC. The gene calls are TRBV9 and TRBJ1-2; TRBD1 matches 8 bases. In germline, CDR1 is SGDLS, CDR2 YYNGEE. This CDR3 comprises 15 residues. Trimming removed 3 bases from V and 4 bases from J; junction bases left unmatched: 8.

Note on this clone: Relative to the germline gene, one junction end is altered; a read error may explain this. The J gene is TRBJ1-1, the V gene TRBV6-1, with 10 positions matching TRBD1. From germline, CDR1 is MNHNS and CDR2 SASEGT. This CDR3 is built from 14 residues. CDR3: CAISEGTGDSEAFF. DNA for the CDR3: TGTGCCATCAGTGAGGGGACAGGGGACTCTGAAGCTTTCTTT.

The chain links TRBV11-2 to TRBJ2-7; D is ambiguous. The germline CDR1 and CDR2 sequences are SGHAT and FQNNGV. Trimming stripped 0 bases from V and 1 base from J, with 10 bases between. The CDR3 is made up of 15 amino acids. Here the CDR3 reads CASSLEGGNSYEQYF. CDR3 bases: TGTGCCAGCAGCTTAGAAGGCGGCAATTCCTACGAGCAGTACTTC. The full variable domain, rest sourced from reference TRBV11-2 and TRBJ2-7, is EAGVAQSPRYKIIEKRQSVAFWCNPISGHATLYWYQQILGQGPKLLIQFQNNGVVDDSQLPKDRFSAERLKGVDSTLKIQPAKLEDSAVYLCASSLEGGNSYEQYFGPGTRLTVT.

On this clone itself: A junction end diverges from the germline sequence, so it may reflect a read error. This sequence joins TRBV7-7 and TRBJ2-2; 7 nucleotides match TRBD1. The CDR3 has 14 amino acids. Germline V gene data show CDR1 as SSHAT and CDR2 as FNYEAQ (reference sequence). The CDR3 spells CASSLAGGTGELFF. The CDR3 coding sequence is TGTGCTAGCAGCTTAGCAGGGGGCACCGGGGAGCTGTTTTTT.

The CDR3 sequence: CASSLLAGGAYNEQFF. CDR3 DNA sequence: TGTGCCAGCAGCTTACTAGCGGGGGGCGCCTACAATGAGCAGTTCTTC. The rearrangement joins TRBV7-3 to TRBJ2-1; 11 bases agree with TRBD2. CDR1 is SGHTA and CDR2 is FQGTGA in the germline V gene. This CDR3 contains 16 residues. J was trimmed by 2 bases and V by 2 bases; bases with no gene match: 2.

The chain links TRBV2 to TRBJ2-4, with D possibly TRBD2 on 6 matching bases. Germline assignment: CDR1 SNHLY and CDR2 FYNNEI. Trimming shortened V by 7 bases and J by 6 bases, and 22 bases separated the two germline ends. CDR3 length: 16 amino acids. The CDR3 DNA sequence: TGTGCCAGCAACGAAGAGGGGTGGGGGGTTGGAAACATTCAGTACTTC. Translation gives CASNEEGWGVGNIQYF.

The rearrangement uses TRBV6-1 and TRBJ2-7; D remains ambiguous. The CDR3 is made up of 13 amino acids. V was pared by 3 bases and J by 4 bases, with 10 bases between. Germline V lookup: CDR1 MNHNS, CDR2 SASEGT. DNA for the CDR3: TGTGCCAGCAGTGATCCCGGGTTTTACGAGCAGTACTTC. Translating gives CASSDPGFYEQYF.

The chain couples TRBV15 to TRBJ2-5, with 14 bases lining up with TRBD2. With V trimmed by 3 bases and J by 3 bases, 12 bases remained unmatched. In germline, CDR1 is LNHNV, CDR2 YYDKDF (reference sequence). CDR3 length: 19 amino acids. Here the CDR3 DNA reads TGTGCCACCAGCAGCGCAGGTTTTCCGGGACTAGCGGGGGAAGAGACCCAGTACTTC. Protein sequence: CATSSAGFPGLAGEETQYF.

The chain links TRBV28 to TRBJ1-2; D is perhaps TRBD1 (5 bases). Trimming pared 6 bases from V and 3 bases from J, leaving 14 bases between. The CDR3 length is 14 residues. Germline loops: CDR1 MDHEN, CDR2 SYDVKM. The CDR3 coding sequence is TGTGCCAGCAGAGAAATCGGGACTCACTATGGCTACACCTTC. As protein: CASREIGTHYGYTF.

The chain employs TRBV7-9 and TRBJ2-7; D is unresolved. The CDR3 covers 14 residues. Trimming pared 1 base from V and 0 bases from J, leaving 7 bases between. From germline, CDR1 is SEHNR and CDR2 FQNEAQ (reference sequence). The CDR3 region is CASSLDVSSYEQYF. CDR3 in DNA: TGTGCCAGCAGCTTAGACGTCAGCTCCTACGAGCAGTACTTC.

CDR3 amino acids: CASSYTGTGSIFYSNQPQHF. In DNA, the CDR3 is TGTGCCAGCAGTTATACCGGGACAGGGTCCATCTTTTATAGCAATCAGCCCCAGCATTTT. V usage is TRBV28 and J usage is TRBJ1-5; 9 bases match TRBD1. With 4 bases clipped from V and 0 bases from J, the junction kept 16 bases outside the gene matches. The CDR3 contains 20 residues. Germline V gene sequence: CDR1 MDHEN, CDR2 SYDVKM.

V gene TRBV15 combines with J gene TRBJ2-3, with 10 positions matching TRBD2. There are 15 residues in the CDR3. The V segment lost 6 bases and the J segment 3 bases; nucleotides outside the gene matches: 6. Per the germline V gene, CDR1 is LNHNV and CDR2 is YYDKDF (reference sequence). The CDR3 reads CATRPSGGWTDTQYF. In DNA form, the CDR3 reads TGTGCCACCAGGCCTAGCGGGGGTTGGACAGATACGCAGTATTTT. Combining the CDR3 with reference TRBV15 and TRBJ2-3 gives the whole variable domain DAMVIQNPRYQVTQFGKPVTLSCSQTLNHNVMYWYQQKSSQAPKLLFHYYDKDFNNEADTPDNFQSRRPNTSFCFLDIRSPGLGDTAMYLCATRPSGGWTDTQYFGPGTRLTVL.

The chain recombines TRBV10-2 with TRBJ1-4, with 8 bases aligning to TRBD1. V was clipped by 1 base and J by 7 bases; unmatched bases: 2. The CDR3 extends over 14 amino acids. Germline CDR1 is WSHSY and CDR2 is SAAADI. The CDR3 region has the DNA TGCGCCAGCAGTGAGTGGACAGGGTTTGAAAAACTGTTTTTT. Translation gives CASSEWTGFEKLFF.

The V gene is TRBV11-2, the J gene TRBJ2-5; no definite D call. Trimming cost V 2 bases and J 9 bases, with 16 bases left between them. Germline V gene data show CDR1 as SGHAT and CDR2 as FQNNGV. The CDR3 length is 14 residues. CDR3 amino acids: CASSLRGGWWAQYF. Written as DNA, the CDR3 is TGTGCCAGCAGCTTAAGAGGTGGTTGGTGGGCCCAGTACTTC. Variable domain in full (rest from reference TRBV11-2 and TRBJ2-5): EAGVAQSPRYKIIEKRQSVAFWCNPISGHATLYWYQQILGQGPKLLIQFQNNGVVDDSQLPKDRFSAERLKGVDSTLKIQPAKLEDSAVYLCASSLRGGWWAQYFGPGTRLLVL.

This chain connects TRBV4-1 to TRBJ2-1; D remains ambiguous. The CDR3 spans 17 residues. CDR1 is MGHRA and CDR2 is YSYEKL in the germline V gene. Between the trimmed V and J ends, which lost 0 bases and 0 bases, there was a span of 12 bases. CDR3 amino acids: CASSQDLEISSYNEQFF. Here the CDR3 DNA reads TGCGCCAGCAGCCAAGATCTAGAGATAAGCTCCTACAATGAGCAGTTCTTC.